The 13 T cell receptor beta chains in this list originate from one sample, sequenced in a study of long-term antiretroviral therapy in people with HIV. The assay used was immunoSEQ (version v3.0), run at survey level. Sequencing was performed with immunoSEQ multiplex PCR; in TCRdb, only in-frame clones are kept and a portion is missing. The sample lists 30,000 to 35,000 clones, around 94% occurring once. The sequencing here drew on unsorted PBMCs, taken more than 5 years after starting antiretroviral therapy. All receptors derive from a woman between 50 and 59 years old with HIV.

The rearrangement links TRBV6-1 to TRBJ2-7, with 8 bases matching TRBD1. This CDR3 is 14 amino acids long. Trimming removed 6 bases from V and 2 bases from J; junction bases left unmatched: 6. The germline V gene has CDR1 MNHNS and CDR2 SASEGT. The CDR3 DNA is TGTGCCAGCAGGAAGACAGGGGCCCCCTACGAGCAGTACTTC. It codes for CASRKTGAPYEQYF.

This chain joins TRBV5-1 and TRBJ2-1; D might be TRBD1 (5 bases). The germline V and J ends were trimmed by 1 base and 0 bases, with 8 bases remaining between them. This CDR3 spans 15 amino acids. The germline CDR1 and CDR2 sequences are SGHRS and YFSETQ. The CDR3 loop is CASSLSQGSYNEQFF. In nucleotides, the CDR3 is TGCGCCAGCAGCTTGAGTCAGGGCTCCTACAATGAGCAGTTCTTC.

This clone was observed a handful of times. The chain combines TRBV18 with TRBJ2-7; weak D call: TRBD1 (5 bases). This CDR3 has 15 residues. The germline CDR1 and CDR2 sequences are KGHSH and LQKENI. Trimming shortened V by 0 bases and J by 5 bases, and 14 bases separated the two germline ends. The CDR3 reads CASSPPSGLGDEQYF. For the CDR3, the DNA is TGTGCCAGCTCACCACCGTCTGGTTTAGGGGACGAGCAGTACTTC.

V and J are TRBV9 and TRBJ2-2, with D perhaps TRBD2 (5 bases). V lost 4 bases, J lost 6 bases, and 10 bases lay in between. CDR3 length: 13 amino acids. Germline assignment: CDR1 SGDLS and CDR2 YYNGEE. In nucleotides, the CDR3 is TGTGCCAGCAGCCCTTGGGGAGCCGGGGAGCTGTTTTTT. As protein: CASSPWGAGELFF.

The chain joins TRBV9 to TRBJ2-5, with 8 nucleotides matching TRBD2. In germline, CDR1 is SGDLS, CDR2 YYNGEE. V lost 0 bases, J lost 1 base, and 2 bases stayed unmatched. There are 15 residues in the CDR3. Here the CDR3 reads CASSVAAGAQETQYF. The DNA for the CDR3 is TGTGCCAGCAGCGTAGCAGCGGGGGCCCAAGAGACCCAGTACTTC.

The chain uses TRBV30 and TRBJ1-2; TRBD1 matches 8 bases. The germline CDR1 and CDR2 sequences are GTSNPN and SVGIG (reference sequence). This CDR3 is built from 14 residues. Trimming took 5 bases from V and 8 from J; bases not matched to a gene: 13. The DNA for the CDR3 is TGTGCCTGGGCCCCCCTTGGACAGGGACAGGGCTACACCTTC. This codes for CAWAPLGQGQGYTF.

The chain uses TRBV2 and TRBJ1-1; 7 bases are shared with TRBD1. This CDR3 comprises 17 residues. Per the germline V gene, CDR1 is SNHLY and CDR2 is FYNNEI. Trimming cost V 3 bases and J 5 bases; bases outside gene matches: 15. The CDR3 nucleotides are TGTGCCAGCAGTGACTTGACAGGGCAAGGGAAGGTAACTGAAGCTTTCTTT. Translation: CASSDLTGQGKVTEAFF.

This rearrangement joins TRBV2 to TRBJ2-3, with 7 positions matching TRBD1. The CDR3 spans 14 residues. V gave up 6 bases and J gave up 0 bases; unmatched junction bases: 3. Germline V lookup: CDR1 SNHLY, CDR2 FYNNEI. CDR3 sequence (DNA): TGTGCCAGCAGCCCGGGACAGAGCACAGATACGCAGTATTTT. Translating gives CASSPGQSTDTQYF.

This chain uses TRBV2 with TRBJ1-1; 9 bases are a match to TRBD1. Germline CDR1 and CDR2: SNHLY and FYNNEI. The V and J ends lost 6 bases and 7 bases, in that order; junction bases with no gene match: 3. This CDR3 region has 12 residues. DNA for the CDR3: TGTGCCAGCAGACAGGGGGCTGGTGAAGCTTTCTTT. It translates to CASRQGAGEAFF.

The genes are TRBV7-8 and TRBJ2-2; the match to TRBD2 covers 7 bases. Germline values: CDR1 SGHVS, CDR2 FQNEAQ. The CDR3 extends over 14 amino acids. Unmatched junction bases numbered 5, after V lost 8 bases and J lost 2 bases. CDR3 loop: CASGDYPNTGELFF. The CDR3 DNA reads TGTGCCAGCGGGGACTACCCCAACACCGGGGAGCTGTTTTTT. The full variable domain, completed using reference TRBV7-8 and TRBJ2-2, is GAGVSQSPRYKVAKRGQDVALRCDPISGHVSLFWYQQALGQGPEFLTYFQNEAQLDKSGLPSDRFFAERPEGSVSTLKIQRTQQEDSAVYLCASGDYPNTGELFFGEGSRLTVL.

V usage is TRBV7-9 and J usage is TRBJ2-7; TRBD2 matches at 7 bases. This CDR3 is 14 amino acids long. From germline, CDR1 is SEHNR and CDR2 FQNEAQ (reference sequence). J was trimmed by 1 base and V by 4 bases; bases with no gene match: 4. CDR3 residues: CASSSQRGSYEQYF. The CDR3 DNA reads as TGTGCCAGCAGCTCCCAGCGGGGTTCCTACGAGCAGTACTTC.

This chain joins TRBV6-5 and TRBJ2-1; D is possibly TRBD2 (6 bases). This CDR3 contains 13 residues. CDR1 is MNHEY and CDR2 is SVGAGI in the germline V gene. The V and J ends lost 3 bases and 6 bases respectively, with 9 bases between them. The CDR3 region is CASSYWGGNEQFF. DNA for the CDR3: TGTGCCAGCAGTTATTGGGGAGGCAATGAGCAGTTCTTC.

V and J are TRBV19 and TRBJ1-3; unclear D gene. Trimming shortened V by 7 bases and J by 0 bases, and 13 bases separated the two germline ends. The CDR3 length is 15 residues. Germline V gene sequence: CDR1 LNHDA, CDR2 SQIVND (reference sequence). The CDR3 DNA reads TGTGCCAGTACTCTGTCGGGGAGCTCTGGAAACACCATATATTTT. Residues: CASTLSGSSGNTIYF.